This paragraph reports one T cell receptor beta chain. Some clones are missing from TCRdb's copy, which holds only in-frame ones; the method was immunoSEQ multiplex PCR. There are about 2.2 million clones in the sample; just over 90% occur only once, and roughly 1.7% lies in the top ten. This CDR3 is 14 amino acids long. The data were taken from a study of shared clonotypes between healthy human individuals. Terminally differentiated effector memory CD45RA+ cells were excluded by CCR7 positive selection of CD45RO-negative cells. The clonotype originates from a man aged 18 to 30 in good health. Some clones in this sample may be carry-over from other donors' samples. What was sequenced was naive CD8+ T cells from PBMCs. The chain has TRBV21-1 and TRBJ1-1; the table's D call TRBD1 went unverified against the DNA. TRBV21-1 is listed as a pseudogene. CDR3 sequence reads: CASSKVGDSREAFF. CDR3 bases: TGTGCCAGCAGCAAAGTGGGGGACAGCCGTGAAGCTTTCTTT.